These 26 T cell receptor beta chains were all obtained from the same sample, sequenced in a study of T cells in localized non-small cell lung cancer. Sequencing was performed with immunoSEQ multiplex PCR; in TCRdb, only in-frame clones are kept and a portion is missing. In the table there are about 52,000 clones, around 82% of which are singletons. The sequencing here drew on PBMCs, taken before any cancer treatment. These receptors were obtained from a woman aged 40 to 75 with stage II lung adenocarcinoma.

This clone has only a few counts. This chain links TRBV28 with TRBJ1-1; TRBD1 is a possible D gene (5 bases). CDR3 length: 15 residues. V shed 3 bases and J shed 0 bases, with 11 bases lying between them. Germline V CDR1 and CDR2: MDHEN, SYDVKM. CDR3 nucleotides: TGTGCCAGCAGTTTTTGGGGGGGAATGAACACTGAAGCTTTCTTT. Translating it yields CASSFWGGMNTEAFF.

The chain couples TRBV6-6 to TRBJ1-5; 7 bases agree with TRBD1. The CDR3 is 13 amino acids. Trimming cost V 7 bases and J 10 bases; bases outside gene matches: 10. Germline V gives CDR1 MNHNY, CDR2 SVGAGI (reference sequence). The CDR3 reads CASKGQISGPQHF. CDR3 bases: TGTGCCAGCAAGGGACAGATCAGCGGACCCCAGCATTTT.

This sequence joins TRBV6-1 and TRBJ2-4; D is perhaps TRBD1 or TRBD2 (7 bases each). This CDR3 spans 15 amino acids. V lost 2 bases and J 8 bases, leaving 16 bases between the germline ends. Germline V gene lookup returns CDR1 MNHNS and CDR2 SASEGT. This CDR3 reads CASSERSGGVDIQYF. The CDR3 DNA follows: TGTGCCAGCAGTGAAAGGTCAGGGGGGGTGGACATTCAGTACTTC.

The CDR3 sequence: CASTHGTNNEKLFF. Written as DNA, the CDR3 is TGTGCCAGTACTCACGGGACAAATAATGAAAAACTGTTTTTT. The V gene is TRBV19, the J gene TRBJ1-4; possible D gene TRBD1, 6 bases. V lost 7 bases, J lost 4 bases, and 13 bases lay in between. This CDR3 is built from 14 residues. From germline, CDR1 is LNHDA and CDR2 SQIVND (reference sequence).

CDR3 sequence (DNA): TGTGCCAGCAGTCCGACAGGGGTGAACACTGAAGCTTTCTTT. It codes for CASSPTGVNTEAFF. The chain links TRBV28 to TRBJ1-1; 8 bases map to TRBD1. Germline CDR1 is MDHEN and CDR2 is SYDVKM. CDR3 length equals 14 residues. Losses at the gene ends were 5 bases for V and 0 bases for J; bases not matched to a gene: 2.

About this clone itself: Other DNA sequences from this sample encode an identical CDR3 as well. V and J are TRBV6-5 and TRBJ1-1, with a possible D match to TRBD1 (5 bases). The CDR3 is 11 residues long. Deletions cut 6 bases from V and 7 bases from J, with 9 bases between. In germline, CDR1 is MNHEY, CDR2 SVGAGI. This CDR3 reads CASRGLGEAFF. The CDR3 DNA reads TGTGCCAGCAGGGGGCTCGGTGAAGCTTTCTTT.

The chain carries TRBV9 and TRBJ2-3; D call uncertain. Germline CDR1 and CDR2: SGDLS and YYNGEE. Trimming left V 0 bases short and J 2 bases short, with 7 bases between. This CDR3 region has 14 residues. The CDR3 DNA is TGTGCCAGCAGCGTAGAAACAACCACAGATACGCAGTATTTT. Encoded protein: CASSVETTTDTQYF.

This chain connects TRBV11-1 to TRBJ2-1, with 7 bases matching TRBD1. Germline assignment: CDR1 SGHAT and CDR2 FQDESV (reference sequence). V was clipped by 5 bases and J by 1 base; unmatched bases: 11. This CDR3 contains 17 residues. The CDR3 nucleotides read TGTGCCAGCAGCCTAGGGCCTGGACAGGCTTCCTACAATGAGCAGTTCTTC. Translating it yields CASSLGPGQASYNEQFF.

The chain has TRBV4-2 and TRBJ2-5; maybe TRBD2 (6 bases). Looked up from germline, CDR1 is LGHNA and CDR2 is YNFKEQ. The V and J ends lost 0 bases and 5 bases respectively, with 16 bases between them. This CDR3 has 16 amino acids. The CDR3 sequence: CASSQEHGGTGETQYF. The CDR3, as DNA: TGTGCCAGCAGCCAAGAACACGGGGGTACGGGGGAGACCCAGTACTTC.

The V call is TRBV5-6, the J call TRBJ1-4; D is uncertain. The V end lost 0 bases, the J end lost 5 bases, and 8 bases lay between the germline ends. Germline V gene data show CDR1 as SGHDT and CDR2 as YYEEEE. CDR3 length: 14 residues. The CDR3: CASSLGMGNEKLFF. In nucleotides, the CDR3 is TGTGCCAGCAGCTTGGGCATGGGCAATGAAAAACTGTTTTTT.

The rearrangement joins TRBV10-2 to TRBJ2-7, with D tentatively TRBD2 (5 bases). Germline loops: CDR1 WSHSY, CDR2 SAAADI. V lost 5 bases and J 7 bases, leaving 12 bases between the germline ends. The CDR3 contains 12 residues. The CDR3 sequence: CASSPGLAEQYF. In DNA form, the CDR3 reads TGCGCCAGCAGTCCTGGATTAGCGGAGCAGTACTTC.

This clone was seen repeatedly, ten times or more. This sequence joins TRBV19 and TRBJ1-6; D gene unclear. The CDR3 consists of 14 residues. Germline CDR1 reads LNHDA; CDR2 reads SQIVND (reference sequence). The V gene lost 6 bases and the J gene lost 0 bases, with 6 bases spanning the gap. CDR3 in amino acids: CASSLSSYNSPLHF. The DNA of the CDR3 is TGTGCCAGTAGCCTAAGCTCCTATAATTCACCCCTCCACTTT. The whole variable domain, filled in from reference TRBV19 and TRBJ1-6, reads DGGITQSPKYLFRKEGQNVTLSCEQNLNHDAMYWYRQDPGQGLRLIYYSQIVNDFQKGDIAEGYSVSREKKESFPLTVTSAQKNPTAFYLCASSLSSYNSPLHFGNGTRLTVT.

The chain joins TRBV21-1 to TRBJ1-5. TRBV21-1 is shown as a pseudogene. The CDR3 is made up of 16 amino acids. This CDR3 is CASTYTGGGCNQPQHF. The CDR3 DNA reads TGTGCCAGTACCTACACGGGGGGAGGTTGCAATCAGCCCCAGCATTTT.

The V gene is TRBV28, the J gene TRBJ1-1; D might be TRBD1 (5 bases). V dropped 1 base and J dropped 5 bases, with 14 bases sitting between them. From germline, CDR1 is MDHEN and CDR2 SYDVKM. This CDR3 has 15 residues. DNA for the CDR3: TGTGCCAGCAGTTTATCAGCGACAGCATGGACTGAAGCTTTCTTT. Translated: CASSLSATAWTEAFF. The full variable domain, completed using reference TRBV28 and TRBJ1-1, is DVKVTQSSRYLVKRTGEKVFLECVQDMDHENMFWYRQDPGLGLRLIYFSYDVKMKEKGDIPEGYSVSREKKERFSLILESASTNQTSMYLCASSLSATAWTEAFFGQGTRLTVV.

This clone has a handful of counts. CDR3 DNA sequence: TGTGCCAGCAGCCCAAACTTGGGCTATGGCTACACCTTC. This translates into CASSPNLGYGYTF. The chain carries TRBV7-2 and TRBJ1-2; D uncertain. This CDR3 is built from 13 residues. Germline loops: CDR1 SGHTA, CDR2 FQGNSA. Trimming cost V 5 bases and J 4 bases, with 11 bases left between them.

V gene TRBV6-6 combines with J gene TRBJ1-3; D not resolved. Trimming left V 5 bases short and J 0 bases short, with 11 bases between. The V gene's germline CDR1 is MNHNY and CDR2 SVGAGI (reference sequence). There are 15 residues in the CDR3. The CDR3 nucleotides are TGTGCCAGCAGTCACCAGGAATACTCTGGAAACACCATATATTTT. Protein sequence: CASSHQEYSGNTIYF.

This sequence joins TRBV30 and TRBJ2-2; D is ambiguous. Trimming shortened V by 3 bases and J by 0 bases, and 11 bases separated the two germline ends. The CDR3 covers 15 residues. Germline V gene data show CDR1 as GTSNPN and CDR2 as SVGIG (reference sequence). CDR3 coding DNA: TGTGCCTGGAGCTACTTAGGGCCGAACACCGGGGAGCTGTTTTTT. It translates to CAWSYLGPNTGELFF.

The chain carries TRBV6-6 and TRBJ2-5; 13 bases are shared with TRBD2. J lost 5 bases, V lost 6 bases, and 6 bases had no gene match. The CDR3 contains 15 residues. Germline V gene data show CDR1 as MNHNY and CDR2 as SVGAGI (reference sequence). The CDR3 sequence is CASRRLAGGWETQYF. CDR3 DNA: TGTGCCAGCAGGAGACTAGCGGGGGGTTGGGAGACCCAGTACTTC.

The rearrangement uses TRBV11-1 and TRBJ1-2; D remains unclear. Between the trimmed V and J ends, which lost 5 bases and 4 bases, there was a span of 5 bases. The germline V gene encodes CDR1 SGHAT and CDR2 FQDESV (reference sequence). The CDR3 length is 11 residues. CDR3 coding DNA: TGTGCCAGCAGCACCTTCTATGGCTACACCTTC. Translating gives CASSTFYGYTF.

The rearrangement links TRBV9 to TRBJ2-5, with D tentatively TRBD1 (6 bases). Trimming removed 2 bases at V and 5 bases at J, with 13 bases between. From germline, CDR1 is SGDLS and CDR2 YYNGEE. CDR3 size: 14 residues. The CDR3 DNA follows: TGTGCCAGCAGCGTCGGACAGCCCCGGGAGACCCAGTACTTC. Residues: CASSVGQPRETQYF.

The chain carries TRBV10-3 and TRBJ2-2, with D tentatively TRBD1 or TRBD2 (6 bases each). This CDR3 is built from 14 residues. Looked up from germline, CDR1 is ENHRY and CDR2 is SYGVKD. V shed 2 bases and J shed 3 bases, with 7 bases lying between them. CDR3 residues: CAISERGDTGELFF. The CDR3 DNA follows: TGTGCCATCAGTGAGAGGGGGGACACCGGGGAGCTGTTTTTT.

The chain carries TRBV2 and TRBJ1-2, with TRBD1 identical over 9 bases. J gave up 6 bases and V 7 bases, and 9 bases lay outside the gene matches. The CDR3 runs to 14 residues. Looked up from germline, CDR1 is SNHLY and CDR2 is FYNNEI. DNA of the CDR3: TGTGCCAGCAATTCACAGGGGGCAAAAGATGGCTACACCTTC. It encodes CASNSQGAKDGYTF.

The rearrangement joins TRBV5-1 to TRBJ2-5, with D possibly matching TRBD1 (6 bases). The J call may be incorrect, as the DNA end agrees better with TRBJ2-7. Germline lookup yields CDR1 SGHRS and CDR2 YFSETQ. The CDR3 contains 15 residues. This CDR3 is CASSSNPDRTHEQYF. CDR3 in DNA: TGCGCCAGCAGCTCCAACCCCGACAGGACCCACGAGCAGTACTTC.

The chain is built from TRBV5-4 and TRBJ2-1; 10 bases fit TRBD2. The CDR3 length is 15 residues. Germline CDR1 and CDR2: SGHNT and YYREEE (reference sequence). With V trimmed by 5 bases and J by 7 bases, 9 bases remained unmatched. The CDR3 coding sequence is TGTGCCAGCAGACTCAGCGGGGGGGCTTCGAATGAGCAGTTCTTC. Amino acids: CASRLSGGASNEQFF.

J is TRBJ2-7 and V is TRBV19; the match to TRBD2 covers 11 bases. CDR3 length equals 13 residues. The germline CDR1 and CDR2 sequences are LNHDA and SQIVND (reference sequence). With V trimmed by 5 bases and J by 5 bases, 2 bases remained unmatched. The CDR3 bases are TGTGCCAGTAGTTTAGCGGGGGGGCACGAGCAGTACTTC. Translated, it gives CASSLAGGHEQYF.

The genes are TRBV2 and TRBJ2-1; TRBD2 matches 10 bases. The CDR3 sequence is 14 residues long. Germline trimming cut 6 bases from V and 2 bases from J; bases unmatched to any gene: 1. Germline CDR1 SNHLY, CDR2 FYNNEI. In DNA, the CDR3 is TGTGCCAGCAGCACTAGCGGGACCTACAATGAGCAGTTCTTC. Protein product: CASSTSGTYNEQFF.